This T cell receptor beta chain was obtained from a study of PD-L1 blockade in urothelial cancer. At the level of the study: Analysis of blood occurred 3 weeks (second dose) and 6 weeks after treatment start.

The V end was cut by 5 bases, the J end by 5 bases, with 18 bases between. CDR3 size: 15 residues. Germline V gives CDR1 SGHNT, CDR2 YENEEA. The time point was: pretreatment peripheral blood. Repertoires were generated with immunoSEQ multiplex PCR, while TCRdb's copy carries only in-frame clones and drops some. Altogether approximately 32,000 clones are present, 65% to 90% being singletons, with the ten largest covering under 8%. The specimen was PBMCs, collected around atezolizumab (anti-PD-L1) treatment. The source is a man aged 55 to 70 with urothelial cancer. The V gene is TRBV11-3, the J gene TRBJ1-1, with D perhaps TRBD1 (6 bases). The CDR3 region has the DNA TGTGCCAGCAGCAAAGACCCCGGGACATCAACTGAAGCTTTCTTT. Its protein product is CASSKDPGTSTEAFF. Using reference TRBV11-3 and TRBJ1-1 for the parts outside the CDR3, the full variable domain is EAGVVQSPRYKIIEKKQPVAFWCNPISGHNTLYWYLQNLGQGPELLIRYENEEAVDDSQLPKDRFSAERLKGVDSTLKIQPAELGDSAVYLCASSKDPGTSTEAFFGQGTRLTVV.